These 7 T cell receptor beta chains were all obtained from the same sample, sequenced in a study of sequential checkpoint blockade in melanoma. Treatment denoted: randomized to nivolumab then ipilimumab (arm A) or the reverse (arm B). The method was immunoSEQ multiplex PCR; TCRdb's version includes in-frame clones alone and lacks a portion of them. The sample holds some 8,100 clones; 28% are singletons and the top ten take 5.4%. The source material was tumor tissue (inferred from file names), sampled from a patient given nivolumab and ipilimumab in sequence. The receptors here all came from a human donor with melanoma.

The chain joins TRBV18 to TRBJ2-7, with D possibly TRBD1 on 6 matching bases. The germline V and J ends were trimmed by 3 bases and 2 bases, with 11 bases remaining between them. CDR3 size: 14 residues. Germline V gives CDR1 KGHSH, CDR2 LQKENI. For the CDR3, the DNA is TGTGCCAGCTCACCCAGGGGCAGGCCCTACGAGCAGTACTTC. Its translation is CASSPRGRPYEQYF. Full variable domain (outside the CDR3, taken from reference TRBV18 and TRBJ2-7): NAGVMQNPRHLVRRRGQEARLRCSPMKGHSHVYWYRQLPEEGLKFMVYLQKENIIDESGMPKERFSAEFPKEGPSILRIQQVVRGDSAAYFCASSPRGRPYEQYFGPGTRLTVT.

The V call is TRBV6-8, the J call TRBJ2-5; 9 bases map to TRBD1. Trimming took 6 bases from V and 5 from J; bases not matched to a gene: 16. CDR1 and CDR2 (germline): MNHGY, SAAAGT. This CDR3 is 17 amino acids long. The CDR3 DNA sequence: TGTGCCAGCAGCCACCCAGGAGGACAGGGGAACTGGGAGACCCAGTACTTC. It codes for CASSHPGGQGNWETQYF.

This clone has only one observation. The chain has TRBV30 and TRBJ2-1, with a possible D match to TRBD1 (6 bases). Per the germline V gene, CDR1 is GTSNPN and CDR2 is SVGIG (reference sequence). The germline V and J ends were trimmed by 0 bases and 8 bases, with 11 bases remaining between them. The CDR3 totals 13 residues. CDR3 residues: CAWSVWGRDEQFF. The CDR3 DNA reads TGTGCCTGGAGTGTGTGGGGGCGCGATGAGCAGTTCTTC.

The chain carries TRBV19 and TRBJ1-5, with a tentative D call TRBD1 (5 bases). V was shortened by 7 bases and J by 4 bases, with 17 bases between the two germline ends. Germline values: CDR1 LNHDA, CDR2 SQIVND (reference sequence). The CDR3 is 15 amino acids. The CDR3 is CASNRGADGNQPQHF. The CDR3, as DNA: TGTGCCAGTAATAGGGGAGCGGATGGGAATCAGCCCCAGCATTTT.

This chain links TRBV30 with TRBJ2-1; the D gene is possibly TRBD1 (6 bases). The germline V gene has CDR1 GTSNPN and CDR2 SVGIG (reference sequence). The CDR3 is 15 residues long. V lost 0 bases to trimming and J lost 0 bases, with 9 bases between them. CDR3 coding DNA: TGTGCCTGGAGTGTACAGGGTGGCTCCTACAATGAGCAGTTCTTC. It specifies CAWSVQGGSYNEQFF.

This clone is labeled as medium-sized. V and J are TRBV11-3 and TRBJ1-1, with 7 positions matching TRBD1. J was trimmed by 0 bases and V by 2 bases; bases with no gene match: 6. The CDR3 loop spans 16 amino acids. Germline CDR1 and CDR2: SGHNT and YENEEA. Here the CDR3 DNA reads TGTGCCAGCAGCTTATACAGGGGTTTACTGAACACTGAAGCTTTCTTT. This gives the protein CASSLYRGLLNTEAFF.

The chain employs TRBV30 and TRBJ1-1; no firm D call. Trimming cost V 2 bases and J 3 bases, with 10 bases left between them. This CDR3 spans 13 amino acids. Per germline, CDR1 GTSNPN and CDR2 SVGIG (reference sequence). The CDR3: CAWSSRGDTEAFF. As DNA, the CDR3 is TGTGCCTGGAGTTCACGGGGAGACACTGAAGCTTTCTTT.